The 26 T cell receptor beta chains in this list originate from one sample, sequenced in a study of blood T cell repertoires in COVID-19. The protocol was immunoSEQ multiplex PCR, while the TCRdb copy is restricted to in-frame clones and leaves out a portion. This sample has 250,000 or so clones; more than 70% occur once, and the top ten carry 0.95% to 1%. The material sequenced was peripheral blood. These receptors were taken from a woman aged 40-49 years who had recovered from COVID-19.

V gene TRBV27 combines with J gene TRBJ1-1; D might be TRBD1 (5 bases). Trimming shortened V by 5 bases and J by 3 bases, and 19 bases separated the two germline ends. CDR1 and CDR2 from the germline V gene are MNHEY and SMNVEV (reference sequence). The CDR3 consists of 16 residues. CDR3 loop: CASSHRKGYEDTEAFF. CDR3 nucleotide sequence: TGTGCCAGCAGTCACAGGAAGGGGTACGAGGACACTGAAGCTTTCTTT.

The genes are TRBV24-1 and TRBJ2-3; 7 bases agree with TRBD1. The CDR3 is 11 amino acids. The germline gives CDR1 KGHDR, CDR2 SFDVKD. The V segment lost 10 bases and the J segment 6 bases; nucleotides outside the gene matches: 3. CDR3 loop: CATQQGDTQYF. CDR3 nucleotides: TGTGCCACTCAACAGGGGGATACGCAGTATTTT.

This clone was observed a single time. This chain connects TRBV5-4 to TRBJ2-5; TRBD2 matches at 8 bases. The J segment lost 5 bases and the V segment lost 4 bases, leaving 7 bases of the junction unmatched. The CDR3 sequence is 14 residues long. Germline lookup yields CDR1 SGHNT and CDR2 YYREEE (reference sequence). CDR3: CASSPSGGGETQYF. CDR3 nucleotide sequence: TGTGCCAGCAGCCCCTCGGGAGGGGGGGAGACCCAGTACTTC.

The chain is built from TRBV3-1 (or the pseudogene TRBV3-2) and TRBJ2-1, with TRBD2 matching 11 bases. This CDR3 is 15 amino acids long. With 4 bases clipped from V and 6 bases from J, the junction kept 5 bases outside the gene matches. Germline V CDR1 and CDR2: LGHDT, YNNKEL (reference sequence). CDR3 nucleotides: TGTGCCAGCAGCCCATTAGCGGGAGGGCCCAATGAGCAGTTCTTC. Amino acids: CASSPLAGGPNEQFF.

V gene TRBV5-1 combines with J gene TRBJ1-5; D is unresolved. Germline V lookup: CDR1 SGHRS, CDR2 YFSETQ. CDR3 size: 13 residues. The V end was cut by 0 bases, the J end by 7 bases, with 8 bases between. CDR3 bases: TGCGCCAGCAGCTTGGAGGAGGGCCAGCCCCAGCATTTT. Protein product: CASSLEEGQPQHF.

The rearrangement links TRBV15 to TRBJ1-1; D is possibly TRBD1 (6 bases). V lost 1 base and J 7 bases, leaving 13 bases between the germline ends. The CDR3 spans 14 residues. The germline V gene has CDR1 LNHNV and CDR2 YYDKDF (reference sequence). The CDR3: CATSRGNRAFEAFF. The CDR3 bases are TGTGCCACCAGCAGAGGGAACAGGGCCTTTGAAGCTTTCTTT.

The rearrangement joins TRBV19 to TRBJ2-4; 13 nucleotides match TRBD2. This CDR3 region has 16 residues. J lost 8 bases, V lost 7 bases, and 11 bases had no gene match. The germline V gene has CDR1 LNHDA and CDR2 SQIVND (reference sequence). CDR3 region: CASTGGLAGPWDIQYF. The CDR3 DNA reads as TGTGCCAGTACCGGGGGACTAGCGGGGCCATGGGACATTCAGTACTTC.

This chain links TRBV6-2 or TRBV6-3 with TRBJ2-7, with D possibly TRBD2 on 6 matching bases. CDR1 is MNHEY and CDR2 is SVGEGT in the germline V gene. There are 13 residues in the CDR3. V shed 6 bases and J shed 6 bases, with 15 bases lying between them. The CDR3 DNA sequence: TGTGCCAGCAGCCACGGGGGTAGCTCCGAGCAGTACGTC. Protein: CASSHGGSSEQYV.

The V and J genes are TRBV9 and TRBJ2-5, with 9 bases fitting TRBD2. Unmatched junction bases numbered 4, after V lost 0 bases and J lost 4 bases. The CDR3 runs 15 residues. CDR1 and CDR2 from the germline V gene are SGDLS and YYNGEE. CDR3 amino acids: CASSVGGSGRETQYF. Written as DNA, the CDR3 is TGTGCCAGCAGCGTAGGGGGTAGCGGGAGAGAGACCCAGTACTTC.

The chain carries TRBV21-1 and TRBJ2-1; the table gives TRBD2 as D, unverified against the DNA. TRBV21-1 is an annotated pseudogene. The CDR3 spans 13 residues. In DNA form, the CDR3 reads TGTGCCAGCTGCGGGCAGCCTCGGAATGAGCAGTTCTTC. This gives the protein CASCGQPRNEQFF.

This clone appeared a few times. The chain combines TRBV4-1 with TRBJ1-2; D not resolved. Germline loops: CDR1 MGHRA, CDR2 YSYEKL. The CDR3 is made up of 13 amino acids. V was trimmed by 1 base and J by 3 bases, leaving 6 bases between them. The CDR3 bases are TGCGCCAGCAGCCAAGTGTCCGACTATGGCTACACCTTC. This translates into CASSQVSDYGYTF.

V and J are TRBV4-3 and TRBJ1-5; no reliable D call. V was shortened by 0 bases and J by 9 bases, with 15 bases between the two germline ends. Germline V gene data show CDR1 as LGHNA and CDR2 as YSLEER. CDR3 size: 15 residues. The CDR3 is CASSQDFGPAGPQHF. CDR3 DNA sequence: TGCGCCAGCAGCCAAGATTTTGGGCCCGCGGGGCCCCAGCATTTT.

As DNA, the CDR3 is TGTGCCAGCAGCCGTGGACAGGGTGGGGCTAATGAAAAACTGTTTTTT. Translating it yields CASSRGQGGANEKLFF. V is TRBV7-9 and J is TRBJ1-4; 8 nucleotides align to TRBD1. CDR1 SEHNR and CDR2 FQNEAQ come from the germline V gene (reference sequence). The ends lost 5 bases at V and 3 bases at J; junction bases unmatched: 8. The CDR3 contains 16 residues.

The chain links TRBV27 to TRBJ1-5, with D perhaps TRBD1 (5 bases). V was clipped by 4 bases and J by 6 bases, with 19 bases between them. CDR3 size: 16 residues. Germline V gene lookup returns CDR1 MNHEY and CDR2 SMNVEV (reference sequence). CDR3: CASSSGAQGWGQPQHF. In DNA, the CDR3 is TGTGCCAGCAGTTCTGGGGCGCAGGGATGGGGTCAGCCCCAGCATTTT.

The chain couples TRBV30 to TRBJ2-7; 8 bases are shared with TRBD1. The CDR3 sequence is 15 residues long. Trimming cost V 2 bases and J 4 bases; bases outside gene matches: 10. The germline gives CDR1 GTSNPN, CDR2 SVGIG (reference sequence). CDR3 sequence (DNA): TGTGCCTGGAGTTCGGGGCAGGGGGCTAGGTACGAGCAGTACTTC. It specifies CAWSSGQGARYEQYF.

A note on this clone: The same CDR3 arises from other DNA sequences in this sample as well. The chain joins TRBV18 to TRBJ1-4; possible D gene TRBD1, 5 bases. The CDR3 is made up of 17 amino acids. V shed 0 bases and J shed 1 base, with 12 bases lying between them. Germline V gene sequence: CDR1 KGHSH, CDR2 LQKENI. The CDR3 coding sequence is TGTGCCAGCTCACCACCGGGGCAGGGCGGAACTAATGAAAAACTGTTTTTT. Its protein is CASSPPGQGGTNEKLFF.

The rearrangement joins TRBV5-1 to TRBJ1-1, with D maybe TRBD1 (5 bases). V dropped 7 bases and J dropped 1 base, with 14 bases sitting between them. The CDR3 runs 14 residues. Germline lookup yields CDR1 SGHRS and CDR2 YFSETQ. The DNA for the CDR3 is TGCGCCAGCGCCCGGGGGAGGGGGAACACTGAAGCTTTCTTT. Encoded protein: CASARGRGNTEAFF. The complete variable domain, with remaining parts taken from reference TRBV5-1 and TRBJ1-1, reads KAGVTQTPRYLIKTRGQQVTLSCSPISGHRSVSWYQQTPGQGLQFLFEYFSETQRNKGNFPGRFSGRQFSNSRSEMNVSTLELGDSALYLCASARGRGNTEAFFGQGTRLTVV.

This chain joins TRBV9 and TRBJ1-4, with TRBD1 matching 9 bases. The V gene's germline CDR1 is SGDLS and CDR2 YYNGEE. V trimming: 0 bases; J trimming: 7 bases; junction bases outside the gene matches: 7. This CDR3 spans 16 amino acids. The CDR3 nucleotides are TGTGCCAGCAGCGTAGCTGGGGGACAGGGAGGTGAAAAACTGTTTTTT. The encoded protein is CASSVAGGQGGEKLFF. The full variable domain, completed using reference TRBV9 and TRBJ1-4, is DSGVTQTPKHLITATGQRVTLRCSPRSGDLSVYWYQQSLDQGLQFLIQYYNGEERAKGNILERFSAQQFPDLHSELNLSSLELGDSALYFCASSVAGGQGGEKLFFGSGTQLSVL.

J is TRBJ2-3 and V is TRBV9; 10 bases agree with TRBD2. V lost 0 bases and J lost 2; bases outside the gene matches: 3. This CDR3 is 16 amino acids long. Germline V gene data show CDR1 as SGDLS and CDR2 as YYNGEE. CDR3 loop: CASSVEAGGITDTQYF. The DNA for the CDR3 is TGTGCCAGCAGCGTAGAAGCGGGAGGGATCACAGATACGCAGTATTTT.

The chain recombines TRBV27 with TRBJ2-7; D may be TRBD2 (5 bases). This CDR3 is built from 15 residues. Germline CDR1 MNHEY, CDR2 SMNVEV (reference sequence). Trimming took off 3 bases at V and 0 bases at J, with 12 bases between the two ends. CDR3 DNA: TGTGCCAGCAGTTTGGACCCCCGGGGCTCCTACGAGCAGTACTTC. Its translation is CASSLDPRGSYEQYF.

The J gene is TRBJ1-5, the V gene TRBV7-2; no definite D call. The V end lost 5 bases, the J end lost 2 bases, and 16 bases lay between the germline ends. This CDR3 contains 16 residues. Germline V gives CDR1 SGHTA, CDR2 FQGNSA. The CDR3: CASSANNRAGNQPQHF. DNA for the CDR3: TGTGCCAGCAGCGCCAACAACCGCGCGGGCAATCAGCCCCAGCATTTT.

The rearrangement links TRBV11-3 to TRBJ2-5; 11 bases match TRBD1. The germline CDR1 and CDR2 sequences are SGHNT and YENEEA. This CDR3 contains 16 residues. V was clipped by 1 base and J by 4 bases; unmatched bases: 5. The CDR3: CASSLVLGTGGETQYF. In DNA, the CDR3 is TGTGCCAGCAGCTTAGTTTTGGGGACAGGGGGAGAGACCCAGTACTTC.

The V gene is TRBV2, the J gene TRBJ2-1; 12 positions match TRBD2. Germline V CDR1 and CDR2: SNHLY, FYNNEI. The CDR3 covers 15 residues. The V and J ends lost 6 bases and 4 bases, in that order; junction bases with no gene match: 4. This chain's CDR3 is CASSAGTSGYNEQFF. The CDR3 nucleotides read TGTGCCAGCAGCGCCGGGACTAGCGGGTACAATGAGCAGTTCTTC.

The count of this clone is one. The V call is TRBV3-1 (or the pseudogene TRBV3-2), the J call TRBJ2-7, with a weak D call TRBD2 (6 bases). Germline CDR1 reads LGHDT; CDR2 reads YNNKEL (reference sequence). The germline V and J ends were trimmed by 4 bases and 2 bases, with 21 bases remaining between them. This CDR3 spans 17 amino acids. The CDR3 region is CASSRGQGAGWAYEQYF. The CDR3 nucleotides read TGTGCCAGCAGCCGGGGTCAGGGTGCGGGGTGGGCCTACGAGCAGTACTTC.

This chain uses TRBV14 with TRBJ1-2; D perhaps matches TRBD1 (6 bases). The V gene lost 1 base and the J gene lost 8 bases, with 11 bases spanning the gap. The V gene's germline CDR1 is SGHDN and CDR2 FVKESK. The CDR3 runs to 13 residues. CDR3 amino acids: CASSQVNRAGYTF. The CDR3, as DNA: TGTGCCAGCAGCCAAGTCAACAGGGCGGGCTACACCTTC.

The genes are TRBV30 and TRBJ2-5, with 8 bases that match TRBD1. This CDR3 has 15 residues. V shed 1 base and J 5 bases; nucleotides not matched to a gene: 9. Looked up from germline, CDR1 is GTSNPN and CDR2 is SVGIG (reference sequence). The CDR3 here is CAWSGTRQGPETQYF. As DNA, the CDR3 is TGTGCCTGGAGTGGCACCCGACAGGGGCCCGAGACCCAGTACTTC.